This T cell receptor beta chain was sequenced for a study of shared clonotypes between healthy human individuals. Study information: A donor's plate count was three for CD4 naive and three for CD4 memory; CD8 naive had two and CD8 memory one.

On this clone itself: The identical CDR3 is also encoded by other nucleotide sequences in the sample.

Genomic DNA per cell subset filled all wells of several immunoSEQ plates. Data came from immunoSEQ multiplex PCR; TCRdb stores just in-frame clones and leaves some out. Of about 2 million clones listed, about 95% are singletons. This CDR3 contains 12 residues. Germline loops: CDR1 LNHDA, CDR2 SQIVND (reference sequence). Trimming shortened V by 10 bases and J by 1 base, and 11 bases separated the two germline ends. In the naive CD8 group, cells lacked CD45RO and were positively selected for CCR7, so terminally differentiated effector memory CD45RA+ cells were left out. The receptor was derived from a man between 18 and 35 years old in good health. The chain links TRBV19 to TRBJ2-7; maybe TRBD1 (6 bases). Sequencing input: naive CD8+ T cells sorted from blood. CDR3 loop: CATRTESYEQYF. The DNA for the CDR3 is TGTGCCACCAGGACAGAATCCTACGAGCAGTACTTC.